Shown below are 7 T cell receptor beta chains from a single sample sequenced in a study of cytomegalovirus exposure and HLA in healthy donors. PCR used 60 Vbeta primers and 13 Jbeta primers. Measured with immunoSEQ multiplex PCR; TCRdb has only the in-frame clones, and not every one. The sample consists of under 300,000 clones, 92% of them appearing once. The sequenced material came from PBMCs. These receptors all come from a girl aged 2-10 years in good health and CMV-seronegative.

This chain joins TRBV2 and TRBJ2-1; tentative D call: TRBD2 (5 bases). V was clipped by 1 base and J by 2 bases, with 12 bases between them. This CDR3 region has 16 residues. Per germline, CDR1 SNHLY and CDR2 FYNNEI. The CDR3 coding sequence is TGTGCCAGCAGTGAAGTTAGTCTAGCAACCTACAATGAGCAGTTCTTC. This encodes CASSEVSLATYNEQFF.

Only one count was recorded for this clone. The chain carries TRBV5-6 and TRBJ2-1, with 11 bases matching TRBD2. Germline V lookup: CDR1 SGHDT, CDR2 YYEEEE. This CDR3 is 17 amino acids long. With 0 bases clipped from V and 1 base from J, the junction kept 3 bases outside the gene matches. The CDR3 DNA sequence: TGTGCCAGCAGCTTGGCCCTAGCGGGGGGATCCTACAATGAGCAGTTCTTC. Translation gives CASSLALAGGSYNEQFF.

This clone was detected a few times. The gene calls are TRBV6-6 and TRBJ1-1; 8 nucleotides match TRBD1. The CDR3 extends over 16 amino acids. The germline gives CDR1 MNHNY, CDR2 SVGAGI (reference sequence). The trim removed 8 bases at V and 5 bases at J, leaving 16 bases unmatched. CDR3 residues: CASGPTKPGGLTEAFF. The CDR3, as DNA: TGTGCCAGCGGGCCGACCAAACCAGGGGGCTTGACTGAAGCTTTCTTT.

The chain combines TRBV2 with TRBJ1-1; weak D call: TRBD1 (6 bases). This CDR3 contains 13 residues. Germline loops: CDR1 SNHLY, CDR2 FYNNEI. Trimming pared 4 bases from V and 7 bases from J, leaving 13 bases between. The CDR3 DNA sequence: TGTGCCAGCAGTGGGGGGCTCACTCTTGAAGCTTTCTTT. This encodes CASSGGLTLEAFF.

This chain connects TRBV7-2 to TRBJ2-7; possible D gene TRBD2, 5 bases. CDR3 length equals 14 residues. Germline lookup yields CDR1 SGHTA and CDR2 FQGNSA. Trimming cost V 2 bases and J 1 base, with 9 bases left between them. The CDR3 is CASSLSGYSYEQYF. As DNA, the CDR3 is TGTGCCAGCAGCTTAAGCGGATATTCCTACGAGCAGTACTTC.

The chain is built from TRBV15 and TRBJ2-3, with 9 nucleotides matching TRBD1. This CDR3 is 16 amino acids long. Per germline, CDR1 LNHNV and CDR2 YYDKDF (reference sequence). The ends lost 5 bases at V and 3 bases at J; junction bases unmatched: 9. Written as DNA, the CDR3 is TGTGCCACCAGCGGAACCGGGACAGGGTTTACAGATACGCAGTATTTT. Residues: CATSGTGTGFTDTQYF. Using reference TRBV15 and TRBJ2-3 for the parts outside the CDR3, the full variable domain is DAMVIQNPRYQVTQFGKPVTLSCSQTLNHNVMYWYQQKSSQAPKLLFHYYDKDFNNEADTPDNFQSRRPNTSFCFLDIRSPGLGDTAMYLCATSGTGTGFTDTQYFGPGTRLTVL.

The chain couples TRBV29-1 to TRBJ2-7; TRBD1 agrees at 8 bases. The CDR3 loop spans 14 amino acids. After removal of 5 bases from V and 0 bases from J, the junction contained 6 bases not matched to a gene. The germline CDR1 and CDR2 sequences are SQVTM and ANQGSEA. The CDR3 DNA is TGCAGCGTTTCCCAAGGGACAGGCTCCTACGAGCAGTACTTC. The encoded protein is CSVSQGTGSYEQYF.